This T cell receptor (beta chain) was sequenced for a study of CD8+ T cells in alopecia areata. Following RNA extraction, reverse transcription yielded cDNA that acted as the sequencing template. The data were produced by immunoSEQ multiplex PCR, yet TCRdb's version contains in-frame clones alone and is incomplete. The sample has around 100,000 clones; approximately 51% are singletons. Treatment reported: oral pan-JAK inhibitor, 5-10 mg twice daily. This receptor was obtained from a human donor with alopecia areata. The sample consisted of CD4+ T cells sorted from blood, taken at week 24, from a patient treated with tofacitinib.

This CDR3 is CARSDEQYF. DNA of the CDR3: TGCGCTCGCAGCGACGAGCAGTACTTC. V is TRBV23-1 and J is TRBJ2-7, with no clear D. TRBV23-1 carries the ORF label, with uncertain function. The CDR3 loop spans 9 amino acids.